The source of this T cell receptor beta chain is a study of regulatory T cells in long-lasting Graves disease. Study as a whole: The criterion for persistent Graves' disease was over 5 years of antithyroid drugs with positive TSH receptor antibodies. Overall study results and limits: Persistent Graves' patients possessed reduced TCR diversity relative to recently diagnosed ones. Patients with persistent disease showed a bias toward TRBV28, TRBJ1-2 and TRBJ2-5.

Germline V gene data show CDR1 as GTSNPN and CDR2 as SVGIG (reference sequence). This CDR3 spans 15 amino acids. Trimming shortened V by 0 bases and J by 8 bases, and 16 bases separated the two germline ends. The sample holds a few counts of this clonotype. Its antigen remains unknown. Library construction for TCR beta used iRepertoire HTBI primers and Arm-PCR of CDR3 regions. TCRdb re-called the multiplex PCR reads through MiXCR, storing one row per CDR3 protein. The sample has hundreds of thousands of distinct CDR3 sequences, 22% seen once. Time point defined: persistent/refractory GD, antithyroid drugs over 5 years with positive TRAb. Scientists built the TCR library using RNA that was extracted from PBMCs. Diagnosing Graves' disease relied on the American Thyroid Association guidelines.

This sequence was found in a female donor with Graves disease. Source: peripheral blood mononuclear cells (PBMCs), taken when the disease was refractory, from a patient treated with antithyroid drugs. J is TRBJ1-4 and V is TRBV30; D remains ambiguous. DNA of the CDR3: TGTGCCTGGAGTGTAAGGAGTGCCCTGCGGGAAAAACTGTTTTTT. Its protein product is CAWSVRSALREKLFF. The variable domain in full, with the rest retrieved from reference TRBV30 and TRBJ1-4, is SQTIHQWPATLVQPVGSPLSLECTVEGTSNPNLYWYRQAAGRGLQLLFYSVGIGQISSEVPQNLSASRPQDRQFILSSKKLLLSDSGFYLCAWSVRSALREKLFFGSGTQLSVL.